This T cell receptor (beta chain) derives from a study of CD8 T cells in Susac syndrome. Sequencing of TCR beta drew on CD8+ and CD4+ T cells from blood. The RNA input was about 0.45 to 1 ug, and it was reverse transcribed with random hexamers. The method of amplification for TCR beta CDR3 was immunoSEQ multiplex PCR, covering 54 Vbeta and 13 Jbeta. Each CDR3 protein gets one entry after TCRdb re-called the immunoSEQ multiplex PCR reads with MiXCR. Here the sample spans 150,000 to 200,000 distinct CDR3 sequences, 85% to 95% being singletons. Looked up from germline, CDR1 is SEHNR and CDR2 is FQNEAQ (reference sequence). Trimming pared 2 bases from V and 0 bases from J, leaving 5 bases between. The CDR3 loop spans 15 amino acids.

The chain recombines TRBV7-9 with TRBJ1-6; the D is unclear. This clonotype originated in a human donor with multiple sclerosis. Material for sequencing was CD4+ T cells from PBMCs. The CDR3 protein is CASSLRGSYNSPLHF. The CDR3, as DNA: TGTGCCAGCAGCTTACGGGGCTCCTATAATTCACCCCTCCACTTT.